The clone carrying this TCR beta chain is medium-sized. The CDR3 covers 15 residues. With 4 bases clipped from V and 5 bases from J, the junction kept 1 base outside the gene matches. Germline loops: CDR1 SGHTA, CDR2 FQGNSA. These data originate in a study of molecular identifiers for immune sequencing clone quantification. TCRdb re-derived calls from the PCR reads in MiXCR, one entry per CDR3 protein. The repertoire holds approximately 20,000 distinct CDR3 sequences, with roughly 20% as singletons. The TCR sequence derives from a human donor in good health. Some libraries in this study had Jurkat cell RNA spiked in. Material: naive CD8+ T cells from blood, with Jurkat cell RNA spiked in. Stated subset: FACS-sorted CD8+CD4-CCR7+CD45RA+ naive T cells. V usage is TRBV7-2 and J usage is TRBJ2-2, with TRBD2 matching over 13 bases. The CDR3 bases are TGTGCCAGCAGCTGGACTAGCGGGAGTACCGGGGAGCTGTTTTTT. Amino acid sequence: CASSWTSGSTGELFF.